The 9 T cell receptor beta chains reported below all come from one sample, sequenced in a study of T-cell reconstitution after alpha-beta-depleted transplantation in children. During its preparation, the TCRbeta library received unique molecular identifiers. TCRdb passed the PCR reads through MiXCR, listing each CDR3 protein once. The table has about 540,000 distinct CDR3 sequences, 15% to 20% seen once. The sequences come from PBMCs from the stem cell graft donor, collected from the stem cell graft. These TCRs come from a human donor who donated a stem cell graft to a child with acute lymphoblastic leukemia.

This clonotype was seen at least ten times. CDR3 loop: CSATGTSGFNEQFF. The DNA for the CDR3 is TGCAGTGCCACAGGGACTAGCGGGTTCAATGAGCAGTTCTTC. The chain uses TRBV20-1 and TRBJ2-1, with 12 positions matching TRBD2. The CDR3 spans 14 residues. The V and J ends lost 6 bases and 6 bases, in that order; junction bases with no gene match: 6. Germline V gene sequence: CDR1 DFQATT, CDR2 SNEGSKA (reference sequence).

The chain recombines TRBV28 with TRBJ2-1; weak D call: TRBD1 (8 bases). The CDR3 has 18 amino acids. Germline V lookup: CDR1 MDHEN, CDR2 SYDVKM. V lost 4 bases to trimming and J lost 4 bases, with 23 bases between them. DNA for the CDR3: TGTGCCAGCAGTTACCTAGACAGGGGAGGGAGAGGTTACAATGAGCAGTTCTTC. Its translation: CASSYLDRGGRGYNEQFF.

This clonotype was seen a few times. The V gene is TRBV15, the J gene TRBJ2-7; D is possibly TRBD2 (6 bases). Germline-derived CDR1 and CDR2 are LNHNV and YYDKDF (reference sequence). The CDR3 totals 14 residues. Trimming cost V 5 bases and J 7 bases, with 18 bases left between them. The chain's CDR3 is CATSGGSGASEQYF. The CDR3, as DNA: TGTGCCACCAGCGGCGGGTCGGGAGCTAGTGAGCAGTACTTC.

The chain recombines TRBV15 with TRBJ1-5, with D possibly TRBD1 on 6 matching bases. The CDR3 sequence is 19 residues long. Germline loops: CDR1 LNHNV, CDR2 YYDKDF (reference sequence). Trimming pared 0 bases from V and 1 base from J, leaving 19 bases between. Here the CDR3 reads CATSREVQGPGISNQPQHF. CDR3 nucleotide sequence: TGTGCCACCAGCAGAGAAGTTCAGGGGCCCGGAATAAGCAATCAGCCCCAGCATTTT.

This chain joins TRBV7-9 and TRBJ1-5; no clear D. Germline loops: CDR1 SEHNR, CDR2 FQNEAQ (reference sequence). This CDR3 has 16 residues. Trimming pared 5 bases from V and 8 bases from J, leaving 22 bases between. CDR3 coding DNA: TGTGCCAGCAGCCTAGGGAACGGCCTCGGGGTTAAGCCCCAGCATTTT. It translates to CASSLGNGLGVKPQHF.

This clonotype has just a few counts. The chain uses TRBV5-1 and TRBJ1-5; D is ambiguous. CDR1 and CDR2 (germline): SGHRS, YFSETQ. The V gene lost 1 base and the J gene lost 6 bases, with 11 bases spanning the gap. The CDR3 has 14 residues. The CDR3 sequence: CASSLTAGTQPQHF. CDR3 in DNA: TGCGCCAGCAGCTTGACGGCAGGAACTCAGCCCCAGCATTTT.

Ten or more counts support this clonotype. The rearrangement links TRBV27 to TRBJ2-7; D is undetermined. V shed 4 bases and J shed 6 bases, with 7 bases lying between them. In germline, CDR1 is MNHEY, CDR2 SMNVEV (reference sequence). The CDR3 covers 11 residues. The DNA for the CDR3 is TGTGCCAGCAGTTCAGGTAGCGAGCAGTACTTC. The encoded protein is CASSSGSEQYF.

This clonotype was seen a handful of times. The chain recombines TRBV5-1 with TRBJ2-6; D unresolved. Germline CDR1 reads SGHRS; CDR2 reads YFSETQ. The V and J ends lost 0 bases and 0 bases respectively, with 7 bases between them. The CDR3 has 16 amino acids. As DNA, the CDR3 is TGCGCCAGCAGCTTGGTTCAAGACTCTGGGGCCAACGTCCTGACTTTC. It yields the protein CASSLVQDSGANVLTF.

A few counts support this clonotype. The V gene is TRBV12-3 or TRBV12-4, the J gene TRBJ1-2; no definite D call. This CDR3 comprises 14 residues. Deletions cut 6 bases from V and 0 bases from J, with 11 bases between. The DNA of the CDR3 is TGTGCCAGCAGCATGACCCAGACTAACTATGGCTACACCTTC. This encodes CASSMTQTNYGYTF.